This T cell receptor (delta chain) was documented in a study of Vδ1+ human thymocytes. CDR1 is TSWWSYY, CDR2 QGS, per germline. With 0 bases clipped from V and 3 bases from J, the junction kept 13 bases outside the gene matches. The CDR3 runs to 18 residues. Extracted RNA was reverse transcribed into cDNA. The CDR3 regions were amplified by multiplex PCR from V-gene primers to a constant-region primer. TCRdb re-called the multiplex PCR reads via CATT. The sample consists of 70,000 or so delta-chain clones, more than 30% of them appearing once. Comment on this clone: Its antigen remains unidentified.

Overall study findings and caveats: Roughly 22% of thymic delta-chain sequences were Vdelta2, with few Vdelta3, unlike blood Vdelta1+ controls. Thymic TRG and TRD repertoires appeared highly polyclonal, with Gaussian CDR3 length distributions.

This sequence was found in a boy under two years old who had congenital heart surgery. The genes are TRDV1 and TRDJ1, with 7 positions matching TRDD3. Sequencing was done on a sample of Vdelta1+ gamma-delta thymocytes from the thymus. Subset meaning: FACS-sorted CD3+ TCRalphabeta- TCRVdelta1+ TCRVdelta2- thymocytes. The CDR3 DNA sequence: TGTGCTCTTGGGGAACTGAACCCCGGGGGATTAGGATCCGATAAACTCATCTTT. Protein sequence: CALGELNPGGLGSDKLIF.